The text below deals with one TCR beta chain. Its cognate antigen has yet to be identified. No much larger clone is present one base from it, and per-base qualities are unavailable. The CDR3 covers 11 residues, taking in both the cysteine and the phenylalanine. Only the CDR3 region is kept as DNA, spanning 33 bases read in frame from base 1. The V and J ends are trimmed by 7 bases and 4 bases, leaving 10 bases between them. For CDR1 and CDR2, the germline V gene lists SQVTM and ANQGSEA. The cohort comprised 710 or so healthy bone marrow donors. At the time of sampling, every cohort member was nominally healthy, though immune exposures that went unrecorded were likely present. The donor was CMV seronegative and was included in the group of 352 seronegative cohort members. Every donor gave a peripheral blood sample, and the peripheral blood mononuclear cells from that sample were used for TCR beta sequencing. The Qiagen DNeasy Blood Extraction Kit was used to extract genomic DNA from the blood cell samples.

Libraries were made using the immunoSEQ multiplex PCR assay. A mixture of 60 forward primers for TCR Vbeta segments and 13 reverse primers for TCR Jbeta segments was used in the multiplex PCR. The CDR3 region of rearranged TCR beta genes was amplified from genomic DNA with a multiplex PCR assay. The Illumina HiSeq System was used to sequence the amplified TCR beta libraries as 87-base-pair reads. The authors' pipeline ran thus. In a later analysis, 77 million or so unique TCR beta chains were counted across the roughly 610 repertoires, and roughly 11 million of these chains were shared by at least two donors. A nearest-neighbor algorithm error-corrected the raw reads and collapsed the reads into unique sequences, merging closely related sequences to remove PCR and sequencing errors. CDR3 sequences were aligned to IMGT reference sequences to assign V, D and J gene segments. For a sequence to be retained, a match of at least six nucleotides to both a V gene segment and a J gene segment was required. A rearrangement counted as productive if the CDR3 had no stop codons and remained in frame with V and J, and every other rearrangement counted as non-productive. CDR3 was defined according to IMGT convention as the region running from the second conserved V-encoded cysteine to the conserved J-encoded phenylalanine. The earlier analysis of 450 to 750 of the donors excluded any sequence lacking an unambiguous match to a single V gene segment. In an earlier analysis of a few hundred of the donors, a V segment was called functional when productive rearrangements were above 56.7%, and segregating when the standard deviation between donors exceeded 5%. A statistical classification framework was built to diagnose cytomegalovirus status from the catalog of TCR beta chain sequences. V and J gene assignment, in a later analysis, came from comparing TCR nucleotide sequences with IMGT/GENE-DB human TR gene sequences. A later analysis assigned CDR3 sequences and most-parsimonious VDJ recombination scenarios with the TCRdist pipeline. A later analysis defined each TCR beta chain by its CDR3 amino acid sequence plus V-gene family, and excluded reads lacking a unique V-gene family. As a way to deal with suspected cross-contamination and a sequencing artifact, a later analysis dropped under 600 nucleotide sequences that were highly shared and had low generation probability. In a later analysis, a clonal expansion index for each public chain was calculated from normalized within-repertoire ranks of inferred template counts. In a later analysis, generation probabilities were computed using a VDJ recombination model fitted to out-of-frame rearrangements, and the results were checked against IGoR. A later analysis scored TCR-TCR, TCR-HLA and TCR-CMV co-occurrence with hypergeometric tests, applying a repertoire-size bias correction to TCR pairs. False discovery rates were estimated in a later analysis by permuting HLA or CMV assignments 20 times. In a later analysis, co-occurring TCRs were grouped with DBSCAN, and TCRdist sequence similarity was added when clustering was performed within HLA-allele-positive subsets. Co-occurrence clustering excluded repertoires with fewer than 30,000 or more than 120,000 public chains, plus five with anomalous nucleotide sharing. The source is immuneACCESS, and TCRdb retained only in-frame sequences with V and J called. Part of the clones is not carried over; for the studies checked, unresolved V genes explain less than half of this, and the remainder is unexplained. That table furnishes V, J and clone size, whereas the DNA furnished D and trimming. In all, the sample holds about 150,000 clones, and about 84% of those were seen once. The ten top clones hold nearly 3.5% of the sample.

These data originate in a study of cytomegalovirus exposure and HLA in healthy donors (dated by TCRdb to 2016 to 2017). About the study as a whole: An earlier analysis of roughly 500 of the donors reported 276 Gb of sequence data and around 100 million unique TCR beta sequences obtained from about 179 million T cells. Roughly 300 gigabases of sequencing data and approximately 80 million unique TCR sequences were included in an early release covering under 650 HLA-typed donors. Of the 398 genotyped donors, 65% to 90% fell in the genetic ancestry cluster associated with self-reported Caucasian donors. The study aimed to test whether cataloging public T cell receptors could reveal signatures of past pathogen exposure. The study used immunosequencing to profile the T cell repertoires of approximately 640 subjects and linked those repertoires to cytomegalovirus serostatus. In addition to the first cohort of roughly 670 subjects, a separate validation cohort of some 120 different subjects was used. To predict cytomegalovirus infection status, the study combined high-throughput TCR immunosequencing, statistical association of individual TCRs with disease status, and machine learning. A later analysis re-analyzed previously published TCR beta repertoires from 500 to 700 donors and added high-resolution HLA genotyping to study TCR occurrence patterns. In the later analysis, no new phenotypic data were used to find candidate immune exposures; instead, reliance was placed on TCR beta sequences and their occurrence across donors. An earlier analysis of 587 of the donors applied high-throughput TCR beta sequencing to assess whether each TCR beta V gene segment acted as functional or pseudogenic. Donor age, sex, ethnicity and CMV serostatus were collected together with the repertoire data. In a later genetic analysis, genome-wide SNP genotypes for about three fifths of the roughly 670 donors were used, and that subset was treated as a discovery cohort. Every repertoire in the discovery cohort had been generated on one and the same sequencing platform. HLA typing included class I and class II loci at four-digit resolution. The number of typed donors differed by locus: 629-630 for A, B, C, DRB1 and DQB1; 500 to 550 for DQA1; 606 for DPA1; and around 450 for DPB1. Because of strong linkage in the cohort, roughly five DR-DQ haplotypes were treated as single units for association and clustering. Across some 400 genotyped donors of the cohort, an average of roughly 230,000 unique TCR beta nucleotide sequences per donor were sequenced, and 15% to 20% of those sequences were non-productive. Points the paper makes about the study in general: A later analysis associated about 17,000 TCR beta sequences with specific HLA alleles at a false discovery rate of 0.05. According to a later analysis, parvovirus B19, influenza, CMV and Epstein-Barr virus appeared linked to several top co-occurrence clusters. Linkage disequilibrium might explain the correlated functional status among segregating V segments, but an unknown experimental factor could not be excluded. In a later analysis, HLA-associated TCR beta chains showed more clonal expansion and lower generation probabilities than non-associated chains that were equally common. When HLA alleles, especially DR and DQ, strongly co-occurred, TCR associations were difficult to assign to individual alleles. The classifier was reported to diagnose cytomegalovirus status with high specificity and sensitivity in both the original and validation cohorts. Immune exposure information for the cohort was limited to CMV serostatus. This cohort had only TCR beta chains sequenced, and the lack of alpha or paired-chain data limited which features could be detected. Because HLA typing was missing for some donors at each locus, association tests included only the typed subset. Because counts were too low, about 15 rarely observed V segments, including chromosome 9 orphons, were left out of the earlier analysis of 500 to 650 of the donors. In the study, 150 to 200 TCR beta chains were listed as associated with cytomegalovirus. Most CMV-associated TCR beta chains appeared to be HLA-restricted in a later analysis, and the HLA associations seemed to be driven largely by CMV exposure. It was suggested by the authors that the approach could potentially be generalized to other disease states and immunological phenotypes. Three of the identified cytomegalovirus-associated TCR beta chains were confirmed in vitro to be specific for cytomegalovirus antigens. According to a later analysis, TCR association rates differed among HLA loci, with DRB1 alleles showing the most associated TCRs and HLA-C alleles showing the fewest. In a later genetic analysis, a missense DCLRE1C variant was associated with V-gene and J-gene trimming of TCR beta chains, and the association was replicated in an independent cohort. A cluster of highly shared sequence variants was judged likely to be a technical artifact of the sequencing pipeline. Across donors, most TCR sequences were observed very rarely, whereas some public TCRs were present in many individuals. The 87-base-pair reads could not distinguish some IMGT-functional V segments, including TRBV6-2 and TRBV6-3, so those segments were excluded. The presence/absence analyses assumed that sequencing depth was roughly uniform across donors, and that assumption may not be true. Broadly in line with IMGT annotations, most TCR beta V segments showed up in productive rearrangements about 87% or about 30% of the time in an earlier analysis of around 600 of the donors. A later genetic analysis reported fewer N-insertions in productive TCRs among donors in an Asian-associated ancestry cluster than the approximately 670-donor mean. A further reported finding was that TCR beta sequences accurately predicted the HLA-A and HLA-B alleles for most subjects in the first cohort.

The specimen was PBMCs. This sequence originates from a male donor in good health and CMV-seronegative. The chain was built from TRBV29-1 and TRBJ2-5; TRBD1 could be the D gene, as 5 bases match. At the DNA level, the sequence is TGCAGCGGCGGACACCTAGAGACCCAGTACTTC. Translated, this is CSGGHLETQYF.